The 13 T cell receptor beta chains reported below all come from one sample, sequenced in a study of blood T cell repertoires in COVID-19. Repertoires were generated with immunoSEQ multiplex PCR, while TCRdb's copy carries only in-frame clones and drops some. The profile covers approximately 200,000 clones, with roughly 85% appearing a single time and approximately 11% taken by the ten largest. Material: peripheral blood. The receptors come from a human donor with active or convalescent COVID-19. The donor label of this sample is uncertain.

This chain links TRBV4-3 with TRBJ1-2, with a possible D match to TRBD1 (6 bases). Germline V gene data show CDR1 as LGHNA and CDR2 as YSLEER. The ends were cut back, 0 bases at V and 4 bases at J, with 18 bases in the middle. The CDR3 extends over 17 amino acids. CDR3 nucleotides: TGCGCCAGCAGCCAAGAGTTGATCGGGGGGCGAGTCTATGGCTACACCTTC. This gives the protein CASSQELIGGRVYGYTF.

CDR3 in amino acids: CATSAPGRVGGGYTF. Written as DNA, the CDR3 is TGTGCCACCAGTGCCCCGGGTAGAGTTGGTGGTGGCTACACCTTC. This chain links TRBV24-1 with TRBJ1-2; no clear D. V was pared by 5 bases and J by 7 bases, with 19 bases between. The germline V gene has CDR1 KGHDR and CDR2 SFDVKD. The CDR3 has 15 amino acids.

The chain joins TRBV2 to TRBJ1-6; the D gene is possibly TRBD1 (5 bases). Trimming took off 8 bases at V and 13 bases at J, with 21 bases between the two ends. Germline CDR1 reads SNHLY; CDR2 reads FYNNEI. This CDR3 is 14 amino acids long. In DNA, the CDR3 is TGTGCCAGCCGCTTCGCCCAGGGAGGATCGCCCCTCCACTTT. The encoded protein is CASRFAQGGSPLHF. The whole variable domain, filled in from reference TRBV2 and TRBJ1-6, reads EPEVTQTPSHQVTQMGQEVILRCVPISNHLYFYWYRQILGQKVEFLVSFYNNEISEKSEIFDDQFSVERPDGSNFTLKIRSTKLEDSAMYFCASRFAQGGSPLHFGNGTRLTVT.

The CDR3: CSVSGGNEQFF. The CDR3, as DNA: TGCAGCGTTTCAGGGGGCAATGAGCAGTTCTTC. The V gene is TRBV29-1, the J gene TRBJ2-1; 7 bases agree with TRBD1. The CDR3 length is 11 residues. Germline CDR1 reads SQVTM; CDR2 reads ANQGSEA. The junction had 1 base not matched to a gene; V was cut back by 5 bases and J by 6 bases.

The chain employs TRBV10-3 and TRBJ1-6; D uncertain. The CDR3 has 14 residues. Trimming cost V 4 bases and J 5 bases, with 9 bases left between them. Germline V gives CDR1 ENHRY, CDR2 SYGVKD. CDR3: CAISGTDNNSPLHF. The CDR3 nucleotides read TGTGCCATCAGTGGAACAGACAATAATTCACCCCTCCACTTT.

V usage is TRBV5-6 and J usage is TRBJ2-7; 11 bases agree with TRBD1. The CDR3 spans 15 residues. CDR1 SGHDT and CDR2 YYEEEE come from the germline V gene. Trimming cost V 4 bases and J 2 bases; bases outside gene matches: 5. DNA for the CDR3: TGTGCCAGCAGCAAAGGGGACAGGGGGGCCTACGAGCAGTACTTC. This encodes CASSKGDRGAYEQYF.

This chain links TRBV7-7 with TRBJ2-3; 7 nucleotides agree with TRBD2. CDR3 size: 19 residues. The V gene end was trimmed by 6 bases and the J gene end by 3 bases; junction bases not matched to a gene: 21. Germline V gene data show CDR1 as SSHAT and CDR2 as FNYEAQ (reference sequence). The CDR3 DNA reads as TGTGCCAGCAGTCCGGGATTGGGGAGGGCTGAGGAGAAGACAGATACGCAGTATTTT. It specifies CASSPGLGRAEEKTDTQYF.

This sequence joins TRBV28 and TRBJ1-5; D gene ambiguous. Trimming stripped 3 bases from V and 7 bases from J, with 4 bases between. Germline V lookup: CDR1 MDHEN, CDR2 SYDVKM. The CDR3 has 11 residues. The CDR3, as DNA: TGTGCCAGCAGTTTCGGGCAGCCCCAGCATTTT. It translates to CASSFGQPQHF.

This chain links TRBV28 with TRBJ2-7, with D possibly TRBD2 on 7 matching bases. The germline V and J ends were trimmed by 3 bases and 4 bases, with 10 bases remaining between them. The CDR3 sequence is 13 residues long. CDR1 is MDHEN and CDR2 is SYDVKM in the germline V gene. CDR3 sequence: CASSLGGGYEQYF. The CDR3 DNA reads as TGTGCCAGCAGTTTGGGAGGGGGATACGAGCAGTACTTC.

CDR3: CASSLAGGSTDTQYF. CDR3 DNA sequence: TGTGCCAGCAGCTTGGCCGGCGGTAGCACAGATACGCAGTATTTT. The rearrangement joins TRBV5-6 to TRBJ2-3; D is undetermined. The CDR3 has 15 residues. V was shortened by 0 bases and J by 0 bases, with 8 bases between the two germline ends. Germline CDR1 SGHDT, CDR2 YYEEEE.

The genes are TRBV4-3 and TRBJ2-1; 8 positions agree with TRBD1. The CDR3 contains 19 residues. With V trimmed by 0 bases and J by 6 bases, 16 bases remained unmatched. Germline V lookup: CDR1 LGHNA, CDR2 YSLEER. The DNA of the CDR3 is TGCGCCAGCAGCCAAGATTTGCCTGTCGGCCAGGGGGCCTTCAATGAGCAGTTCTTC. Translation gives CASSQDLPVGQGAFNEQFF.

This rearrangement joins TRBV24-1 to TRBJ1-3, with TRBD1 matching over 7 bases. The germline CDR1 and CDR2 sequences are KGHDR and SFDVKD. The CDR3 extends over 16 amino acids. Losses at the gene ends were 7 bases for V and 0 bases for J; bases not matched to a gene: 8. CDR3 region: CATRGGQTYSGNTIYF. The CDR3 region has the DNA TGTGCCACCAGGGGGGGACAGACCTACTCTGGAAACACCATATATTTT.

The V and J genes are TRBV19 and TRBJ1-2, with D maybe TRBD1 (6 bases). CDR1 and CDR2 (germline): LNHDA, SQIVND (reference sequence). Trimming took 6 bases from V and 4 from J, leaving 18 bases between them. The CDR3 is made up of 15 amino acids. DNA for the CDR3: TGTGCCAGTAGCCGCCCGGGGGGCTACCTCTATGGCTACACCTTC. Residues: CASSRPGGYLYGYTF.